Shown below are 10 T cell receptor beta chains from a single sample sequenced in a study of cytomegalovirus exposure and HLA in healthy donors. A multiplex PCR was run with 60 Vbeta primers and 13 Jbeta primers. Only in-frame clones appear in the TCRdb table, and some are missing; sequencing was by immunoSEQ multiplex PCR. The repertoire holds 100,000 to 150,000 clones, with 77% as singletons. The sequenced material came from PBMCs. The receptors here all came from a male donor in good health and CMV-seropositive.

V gene TRBV13 combines with J gene TRBJ1-1, with D maybe TRBD1 (5 bases). Trimming shortened V by 5 bases and J by 1 base, and 8 bases separated the two germline ends. From germline, CDR1 is PRHDT and CDR2 FYEKMQ (reference sequence). This CDR3 has 13 residues. For the CDR3, the DNA is TGTGCCAGCAGCCAGGACAAGAACACTGAAGCTTTCTTT. Protein sequence: CASSQDKNTEAFF.

V is TRBV7-2 and J is TRBJ2-7; tentatively, D is TRBD1 (6 bases). The germline V gene has CDR1 SGHTA and CDR2 FQGNSA. The V and J ends lost 0 bases and 5 bases respectively, with 17 bases between them. This CDR3 contains 16 residues. CDR3 sequence: CASSLARFRGVHEQYF. The CDR3 bases are TGTGCCAGCAGCTTAGCCCGGTTCAGGGGAGTCCACGAGCAGTACTTC.

V usage is TRBV5-4 and J usage is TRBJ1-4; TRBD1 agrees at 8 bases. CDR1 and CDR2 (germline): SGHNT, YYREEE (reference sequence). Trimming cost V 4 bases and J 7 bases; bases outside gene matches: 6. The CDR3 contains 14 residues. CDR3 protein: CASSPAGTGEKLFF. Written as DNA, the CDR3 is TGTGCCAGCAGCCCGGCGGGGACAGGTGAAAAACTGTTTTTT. The variable domain in full, completed from reference TRBV5-4 and TRBJ1-4, reads ETGVTQSPTHLIKTRGQQVTLRCSSQSGHNTVSWYQQALGQGPQFIFQYYREEENGRGNFPPRFSGLQFPNYSSELNVNALELDDSALYLCASSPAGTGEKLFFGSGTQLSVL.

The J gene is TRBJ1-1, the V gene TRBV6-4; the match to TRBD1 covers 7 bases. The germline V gene encodes CDR1 MRHNA and CDR2 SNTAGT. The CDR3 runs 14 residues. V was clipped by 3 bases and J by 3 bases; unmatched bases: 4. This CDR3 is CASSDETGDTEAFF. In nucleotides, the CDR3 is TGTGCCAGCAGTGATGAAACAGGGGACACTGAAGCTTTCTTT.

The chain recombines TRBV25-1 with TRBJ2-2; 9 nucleotides agree with TRBD2. The germline V gene encodes CDR1 MGHDK and CDR2 SYGVNS. Losses at the gene ends were 2 bases for V and 6 bases for J; bases not matched to a gene: 7. This CDR3 has 16 residues. The CDR3 is CASSETPAGGAGELFF. The CDR3, as DNA: TGTGCCAGCAGTGAAACCCCTGCGGGGGGGGCCGGGGAGCTGTTTTTT.

This chain uses TRBV5-4 with TRBJ2-1; 12 positions agree with TRBD2. Trimming at V came to 4 bases and at J to 10 bases, leaving 9 bases not matched to a gene. The germline V gene encodes CDR1 SGHNT and CDR2 YYREEE (reference sequence). CDR3 length: 15 amino acids. CDR3 sequence reads: CASSPGASGGDEQFF. The CDR3 region has the DNA TGTGCCAGCAGCCCTGGTGCTAGCGGGGGGGACGAGCAGTTCTTC.

This chain uses TRBV2 with TRBJ1-2, with a tentative D call TRBD1 (6 bases). With 1 base removed from V and 7 bases from J, the gap between germline ends came to 10 bases. Germline V gene data show CDR1 as SNHLY and CDR2 as FYNNEI. The CDR3 is made up of 13 amino acids. The CDR3: CASSEDRDGGYTF. The CDR3 DNA follows: TGTGCCAGCAGTGAAGACAGGGATGGTGGCTACACCTTC.

In this sample, this clone turned up a few times. The chain uses TRBV11-3 and TRBJ1-2, with D unresolved. V lost 0 bases and J lost 8, with 7 bases in between. The CDR3 is 12 amino acids. CDR1 and CDR2 (germline): SGHNT, YENEEA. Here the CDR3 DNA reads TGTGCCAGCAGCTTAGACACCCGGGGCTACACCTTC. Translation: CASSLDTRGYTF.

The chain is built from TRBV5-4 and TRBJ1-2; D not certain. The CDR3 sequence is 13 residues long. Germline V lookup: CDR1 SGHNT, CDR2 YYREEE (reference sequence). The V and J ends lost 1 base and 3 bases respectively, with 7 bases between them. The CDR3 protein is CASSLKADYGYTF. DNA of the CDR3: TGTGCCAGCAGCTTGAAAGCGGACTATGGCTACACCTTC.

The rearrangement links TRBV9 to TRBJ2-5; weak D call: TRBD1 (5 bases). The V gene's germline CDR1 is SGDLS and CDR2 YYNGEE. The V and J ends lost 0 bases and 3 bases respectively, with 9 bases between them. This CDR3 contains 14 residues. CDR3 DNA sequence: TGTGCCAGCAGCGTAGACAGGAGTGAAGAGACCCAGTACTTC. Amino acids: CASSVDRSEETQYF. Together with reference TRBV9 and TRBJ2-5, the CDR3 gives the full variable domain: DSGVTQTPKHLITATGQRVTLRCSPRSGDLSVYWYQQSLDQGLQFLIQYYNGEERAKGNILERFSAQQFPDLHSELNLSSLELGDSALYFCASSVDRSEETQYFGPGTRLLVL.